This T cell receptor (beta chain) was sequenced during a study of regulatory T cells in long-lasting Graves disease (TCRdb year 2021). Concerning the study at large: Antithyroid drugs had been taken for less than 3 months by newly diagnosed Graves' disease patients. Persistent Graves' disease patients were compared with newly diagnosed Graves' disease patients by peripheral blood TCR sequencing and RNA sequencing. A total of 35 or so samples were covered by TCR sequencing, comprising roughly 13 persistent and 20 or so newly diagnosed Graves' disease patients. The study took place in China and was registered as a clinical trial.

The time point label for this specimen denotes: newly diagnosed GD, antithyroid drugs for less than 3 months. RNA was extracted from PBMCs in TRIzol for both TCR sequencing and RNA sequencing. The diagnosis of Graves' disease followed American Thyroid Association guidelines. Recruitment of patients was carried out at an endocrinology department in Xi'an, China. Each patient gave approximately 10 milliliters of peripheral blood, collected in an EDTA anticoagulant tube. Ficoll Paque Plus density gradient separation was used to isolate PBMCs, and no further T cell sorting was performed. An Agilent 2100 Bioanalyzer and agarose gel were used to check RNA quality, while a NanoDrop 2000 measured RNA concentration. Libraries were made using multiplex PCR. The reads were generated on an Illumina HiSeq 4000. TCR beta libraries were built with iRepertoire HTBI primers and Arm-PCR amplification of CDR3 regions. Before sequencing, the PCR products went through gel purification. As for the original processing: Across samples, 60 to 70 TRBV and 13 to 15 TRBJ segments were identified and used for gene usage analysis of CDR3 amino acid clonotypes. Filtered high-quality paired reads were merged into contigs using COPE and FqMerger. BLAST was used to align contigs to IMGT TRBV, TRBD and TRBJ reference genes, and CDR3 was defined according to IMGT. Clonotypes above 0.1% frequency were classified as highly expanded clones. Shannon entropy was used to measure repertoire diversity, and the Gini coefficient was used to measure V-J evenness. Public clonotypes were defined as clonotypes shared by more than one individual. Using fastp at Q25 and MiXCR, TCRdb reprocessed the public reads and kept productive beta chains. Rows with a matching CDR3 protein are joined into one entry that keeps the most common DNA and genes. These V and J calls are TCRdb output, not the study's own analysis. Here the sample has about 500,000 distinct CDR3 sequences; approximately 12% occur a single time. In total, the top ten clones hold more than 8% of the sample.

Inclusive of the bounding cysteine and phenylalanine, the CDR3 is 12 residues long. Just CDR3 DNA is preserved here, 36 bases in frame from base 1. As encoded in the germline V gene, CDR1 is MDHEN while CDR2 is SYDVKM. V loses 4 bases, J loses 5 bases, and the germline ends lie 6 bases apart. The paper's findings and limits, for the study overall: More public clonotypes were shared among persistent patients (roughly 2,900) than among newly diagnosed patients (just under 1,000). Compared with newly diagnosed patients, persistent Graves' disease patients had lower TCR Shannon entropy and fewer highly expanded clones, which suggests clonal expansion. Sequencing and analysis were limited to the TCR beta chain. Because the primary lesion, thyroid tissue, could not be accessed, the study looked at peripheral blood alone. Preferential use of TRBV28, TRBJ1-2 and TRBJ2-5 was observed in persistent disease, whereas TRBV20-1 and TRBJ2-1 were favored in newly diagnosed disease. The authors acknowledged the small sample size as a limitation that may reduce accuracy.

In its sample, this clonotype was seen many times. This receptor's antigen is unknown. No per-base quality is available; no much larger clone lies one base away. This sample was shared with a second study, whose subject was T cells in Graves' hyperthyroidism and ophthalmopathy. Per the second study: A patient counted as having stable Graves' hyperthyroidism if no progression to ophthalmopathy occurred over 18 months of follow-up. Hyperthyroidism patients were newly diagnosed, with disease duration under 2 months, and aged 18 to 65 years. Patients with uncontrolled infections, other autoimmune diseases, pregnancy or lactation were excluded. Diagnoses were based on clinical symptoms, serum thyroxine and TRAb, thyroid ultrasound and orbital computed tomography. For the first round of RT-PCR on the TCR CDR3, the HTBI primer set was used together with the Qiagen OneStep RT-PCR kit. Most expanded thyroid clonotypes (frequency above 0.001) were also found in blood, which suggests that blood repertoires may mirror thyroid immune responses. In cross-validation, a model built on a 13 V-J signature told ophthalmopathy apart from stable hyperthyroidism with approximately 90% sensitivity and approximately 81% specificity, and in testing the same model reached 80%/75%. In validation, the model predicted progression to ophthalmopathy a median of about 6 months before onset, with about 64% sensitivity and 72.22% specificity. To identify distinguishing TCR V-J signatures, a discovery cohort of around 100 patients was used, comprising roughly 45 with Graves' ophthalmopathy and approximately 58 with stable Graves' hyperthyroidism. Whether ophthalmopathy could be predicted prospectively was tested in an independent validation cohort made up of about 18 hyperthyroidism patients plus 17 patients who later progressed to ophthalmopathy. The 100 or so discovery patients were randomly split 7:3 into training and test sets. Thyroid tissue and blood T-cell repertoires from six or seven Graves' hyperthyroidism patients were also compared in the study. After blood sampling, hyperthyroidism patients were treated with methimazole at a starting dose of 30 mg daily, and ophthalmopathy patients were treated with high-dose intravenous methylprednisolone. Libraries were constructed in a second round of multiplex PCR, after which size selection and purification were carried out. Sequencing of the libraries was done on an Illumina HiSeq2000 using paired-end 100 bp reads. SOAPnuke was used to process the raw data, removing reads that contained adapters or uncalled bases, had a mean Phred below 15, or lacked an exact match to the constant primer or identifier. High-quality paired reads were merged using COPE v1.2.5, and each unique nucleotide sequence was defined as a clonotype. MiTCR v1.1 was used to align clonotypes to the IMGT TRBV, TRBD and TRBJ reference segments. The analysis was restricted to V-J combinations with a frequency above 0.0001, which together covered roughly 99% of the repertoires. A TCS score was defined as the ratio of F50 (clonal expansion) to E x V (chaos), with BLOSUM62-based TCRdist applied between CDR3 peptides within each V-J. Welch's t-statistics and random forest reduced around 520 V-J features to roughly 13, which were used in a naive Bayes classifier (R e1071). Sample size was not statistically predetermined, and blinding of investigators to group allocation was not performed. TCR Vbeta CDR3 sequencing of 130 to 150 peripheral blood samples (43 ophthalmopathy, roughly 72 hyperthyroidism and about 17 progressor patients) is reported in the paper.

Sequencing was performed on peripheral blood mononuclear cells (PBMCs), taken at new diagnosis, from a patient treated with antithyroid drugs. Rearrangement joined TRBV28 to TRBJ1-5, with the D gene uncertain. The origin of this receptor is a woman in her 30s with Graves disease. Donor details come from another sample of the same person, matched by shared clones. The CDR3 is CASSSVDQPQHF. The DNA reads as follows: TGTGCCAGCAGTTCCGTAGATCAGCCCCAGCATTTT.